This T cell receptor (beta chain) was recovered during a study of blood T cell repertoires in COVID-19. Data came from immunoSEQ multiplex PCR; TCRdb stores just in-frame clones and leaves some out. The repertoire holds fewer than 250,000 clones, with approximately 81% as singletons. The CDR3 sequence is 19 residues long. From germline, CDR1 is SGHRS and CDR2 YFSETQ. The V and J ends lost 6 bases and 0 bases respectively, with 22 bases between them. This clone was counted between two and nine times. This TCR derives from a human donor in a cohort sampled during active COVID-19. V gene TRBV5-1 combines with J gene TRBJ2-6, with D possibly being TRBD1 (6 bases). Sequences were obtained from peripheral blood. DNA of the CDR3: TGCGCCAGCAAGGGTAGCTTTGGGGGCGGAAGCTCTGGGGCCAACGTCCTGACTTTC. Residues: CASKGSFGGGSSGANVLTF.